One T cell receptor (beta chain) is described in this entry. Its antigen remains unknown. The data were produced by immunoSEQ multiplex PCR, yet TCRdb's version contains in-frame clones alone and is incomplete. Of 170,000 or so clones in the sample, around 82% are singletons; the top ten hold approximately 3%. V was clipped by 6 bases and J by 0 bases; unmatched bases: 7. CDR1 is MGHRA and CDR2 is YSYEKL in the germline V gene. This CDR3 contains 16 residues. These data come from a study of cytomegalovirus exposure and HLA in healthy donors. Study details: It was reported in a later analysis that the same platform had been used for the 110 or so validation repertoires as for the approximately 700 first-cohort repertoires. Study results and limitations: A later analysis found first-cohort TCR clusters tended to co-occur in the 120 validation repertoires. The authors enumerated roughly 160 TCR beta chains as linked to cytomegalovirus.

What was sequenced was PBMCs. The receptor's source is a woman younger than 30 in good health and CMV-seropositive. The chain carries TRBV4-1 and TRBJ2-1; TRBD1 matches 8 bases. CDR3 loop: CASRPAGGVSYNEQFF. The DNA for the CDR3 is TGCGCCAGCAGGCCGGCAGGGGGCGTCTCCTACAATGAGCAGTTCTTC.